This T cell receptor (beta chain) emerged from a study of shared T cell receptors in the human thymus. The data were produced by immunoSEQ multiplex PCR, yet TCRdb's version contains in-frame clones alone and is incomplete. The sample yields a few hundred thousand clones, 95% seen once. The CDR3 sequence is 12 residues long. The germline gives CDR1 SGHTA, CDR2 FQGNSA. Trimming took off 5 bases at V and 0 bases at J, with 3 bases between the two ends. With respect to this clone: This sample includes further DNA sequences coding for the same CDR3.

The receptor was derived from a human donor. This chain connects TRBV7-2 to TRBJ2-3, with D hard to call. Sequencing was carried out using thymocytes. CDR3 in amino acids: CASSPSTDTQYF. The CDR3 region has the DNA TGTGCCAGCAGCCCGAGCACAGATACGCAGTATTTT.